This TCR beta chain is drawn from a study of shared clonotypes between healthy human individuals. Negatively enriched CD4+ T cells were divided by CD45RA into naive and memory. TCRdb's table, derived via immunoSEQ multiplex PCR, lists solely in-frame clones and lacks some. The sample includes 2 million to 2.5 million clones, nearly 97% of them seen just once. The length of the CDR3 is 16 residues. Germline CDR1 LGHNA, CDR2 YSLEER. V was clipped by 4 bases and J by 6 bases, with 18 bases between them. The rearrangement joins TRBV4-3 to TRBJ2-2, with unresolved D. The sample taken for sequencing was naive CD4+ T cells sorted from blood. Noted subset: CD45RA+ positively selected. The sequence was collected from a man younger than 35 in good health. In DNA form, the CDR3 reads TGCGCCAGCAGCCTCGCTGCAAGTTTTATATCCGGGGAGCTGTTTTTT. Residues: CASSLAASFISGELFF.